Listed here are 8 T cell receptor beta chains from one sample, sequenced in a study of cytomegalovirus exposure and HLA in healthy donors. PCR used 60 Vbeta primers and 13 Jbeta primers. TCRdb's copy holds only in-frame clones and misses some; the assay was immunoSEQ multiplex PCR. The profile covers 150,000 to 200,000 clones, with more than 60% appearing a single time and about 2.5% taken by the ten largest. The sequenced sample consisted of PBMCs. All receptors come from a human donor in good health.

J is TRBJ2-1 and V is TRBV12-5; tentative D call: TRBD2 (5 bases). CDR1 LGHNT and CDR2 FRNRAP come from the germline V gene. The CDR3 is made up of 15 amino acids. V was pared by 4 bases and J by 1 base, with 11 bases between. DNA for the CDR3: TGTGCTAGTGGTTCGGCGACGGGGTCCTACAATGAGCAGTTCTTC. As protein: CASGSATGSYNEQFF.

CDR3 sequence reads: CATTPTDRGDSPLHF. Here the CDR3 DNA reads TGTGCCACCACCCCAACGGACAGGGGGGATTCACCCCTCCACTTT. The chain has TRBV10-3 and TRBJ1-6; TRBD1 matches 10 bases. Germline assignment: CDR1 ENHRY and CDR2 SYGVKD. The CDR3 has 15 residues. V lost 10 bases, J lost 8 bases, and 11 bases stayed unmatched.

CDR3 residues: CASSSVVQGEQYF. The CDR3 DNA reads as TGTGCCAGCTCATCCGTCGTACAGGGCGAGCAGTACTTC. This chain uses TRBV18 with TRBJ2-7, with a possible D match to TRBD1 (6 bases). The CDR3 is 13 amino acids. With 5 bases removed from V and 6 bases from J, the gap between germline ends came to 14 bases. In germline, CDR1 is KGHSH, CDR2 LQKENI.

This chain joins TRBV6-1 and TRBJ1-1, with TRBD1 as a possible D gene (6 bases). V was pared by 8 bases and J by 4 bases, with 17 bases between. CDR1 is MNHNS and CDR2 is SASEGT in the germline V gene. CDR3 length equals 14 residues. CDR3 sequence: CASGFGGAITEAFF. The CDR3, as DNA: TGTGCCAGCGGTTTTGGGGGGGCAATCACTGAAGCTTTCTTT.

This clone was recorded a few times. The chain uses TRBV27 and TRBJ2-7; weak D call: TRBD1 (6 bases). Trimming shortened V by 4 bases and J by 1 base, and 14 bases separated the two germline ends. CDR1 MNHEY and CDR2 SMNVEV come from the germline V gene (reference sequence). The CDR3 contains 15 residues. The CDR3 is CASSSNPDSSYEQYF. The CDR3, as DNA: TGTGCCAGCAGTTCTAACCCGGACAGTTCCTACGAGCAGTACTTC.

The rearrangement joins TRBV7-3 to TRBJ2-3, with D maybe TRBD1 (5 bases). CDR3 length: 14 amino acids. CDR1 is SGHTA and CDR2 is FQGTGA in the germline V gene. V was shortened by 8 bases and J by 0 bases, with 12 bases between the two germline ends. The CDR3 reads CASGRATSTDTQYF. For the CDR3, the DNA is TGTGCCAGCGGCAGGGCAACTAGCACAGATACGCAGTATTTT.

CDR3 bases: TGTGCCAGCAGTGAACGGGGGGGGTCCTACGAGCAGTACTTC. This gives the protein CASSERGGSYEQYF. This chain uses TRBV6-4 with TRBJ2-7; 8 bases map to TRBD2. Germline V lookup: CDR1 MRHNA, CDR2 SNTAGT. The CDR3 contains 14 residues. V lost 3 bases to trimming and J lost 1 base; unmatched junction nucleotides: 2.

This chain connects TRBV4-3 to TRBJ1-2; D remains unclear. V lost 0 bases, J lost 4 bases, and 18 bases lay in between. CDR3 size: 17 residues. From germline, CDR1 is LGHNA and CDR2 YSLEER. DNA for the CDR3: TGCGCCAGCAGCCAAGAAAGGAATGCGGGAGCCGCCTATGGCTACACCTTC. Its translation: CASSQERNAGAAYGYTF.